This is a list of T cell receptor beta chains from one sample in a study of siplizumab effects on memory and regulatory T cells. Only in-frame clones appear in the TCRdb table, and some are missing; sequencing was by immunoSEQ multiplex PCR. Of about 100,000 clones detected, roughly 93% appear once; the ten largest clones hold approximately 1.5%. Sequencing used non-Treg CD4+ T cells sorted from blood. Receptor source: a human donor in good health. Each CDR3 is given with its conserved first and last residue. Clone size is given for some rows only: seen once, a few or many times, or a class if the clone is expanded.

16	TRBJ2-2	TRBV5-8	-	CASSLRQGSNTGELFF
15	TRBJ1-3	TRBV5-1	-	CASSLGGNSGNTIYF
12	TRBJ1-2	TRBV28	-	CASSLQSYGYTF
13	TRBJ2-5	TRBV27	few	CASSRSNKETQYF
14	TRBJ2-2	TRBV9	once	CASSVTGGNGELFF
17	TRBJ2-1	TRBV7-9	-	CASSSAPSAGAYNEQFF
14	TRBJ2-7	TRBV11-2	-	CASSLGVTSYEQYF
16	TRBJ1-2	TRBV6-5	-	CASSYSWRGSKYGYTF
15	TRBJ2-1	TRBV29-1	-	CSVEDYRASYNEQFF
14	TRBJ1-4	TRBV30	once	CAWSVIATNEKLFF
12	TRBJ2-7	TRBV10-3	-	CASGQGAYEQYF
12	TRBJ2-5	TRBV28	-	CASSLNEGTQYF
16	TRBJ1-5	TRBV2	-	CASSRQISLFNQPQHF
15	TRBJ2-1	TRBV27	-	CASYPRDRFAAEQFF
11	TRBJ2-3	TRBV5-1	-	CASSLLDTQYF
18	TRBJ1-5	TRBV19	-	CASSTLVGGRYSNQPQHF